This T cell receptor beta chain was observed in a study of T-cell memory formation after mild COVID-19. Sample barcodes and UMIs were carried by the TCR alpha and TCR beta cDNA libraries that 5'RACE generated with constant-segment primers. MiXCR, run by TCRdb on the 5' RACE reads, gives a single entry per CDR3 protein. The table has 110,000 or so distinct CDR3 sequences, 22% seen once. The CDR3 covers 14 residues. Trimming took 1 base from V and 0 from J, leaving 6 bases between them. Germline V gene sequence: CDR1 LGHDT, CDR2 YNNKEL (reference sequence). The TCR was taken from a man aged 18 to 30 who had mild COVID-19 (a few samples of this study predate the infection). Cell type and time point are not known. V usage is TRBV3-1 and J usage is TRBJ1-1, with D unclear. What was sequenced was PBMCs or a T cell subset sorted from them (not recorded which). For the CDR3, the DNA is TGTGCCAGCAGCCAAGGGGCTATGAACACTGAAGCTTTCTTT. It encodes CASSQGAMNTEAFF.